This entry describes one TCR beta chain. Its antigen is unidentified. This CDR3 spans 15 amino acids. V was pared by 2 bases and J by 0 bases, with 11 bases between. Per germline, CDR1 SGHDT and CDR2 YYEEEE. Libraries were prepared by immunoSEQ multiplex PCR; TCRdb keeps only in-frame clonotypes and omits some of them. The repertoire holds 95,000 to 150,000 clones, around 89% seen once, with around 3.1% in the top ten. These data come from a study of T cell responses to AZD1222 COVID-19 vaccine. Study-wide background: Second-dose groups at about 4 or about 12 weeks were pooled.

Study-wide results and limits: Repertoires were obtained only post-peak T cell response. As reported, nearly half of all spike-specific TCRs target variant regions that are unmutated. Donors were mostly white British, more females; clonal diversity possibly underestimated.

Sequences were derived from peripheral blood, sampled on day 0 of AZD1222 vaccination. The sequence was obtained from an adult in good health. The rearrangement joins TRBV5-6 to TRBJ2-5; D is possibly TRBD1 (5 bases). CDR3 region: CASSFPRGNQETQYF. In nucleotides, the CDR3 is TGTGCCAGCAGCTTCCCAAGGGGCAACCAAGAGACCCAGTACTTC.